Presented here are 12 T cell receptor beta chains from one specimen sequenced in a study of early T cells in non-severe SARS-CoV-2 infection. In TCRdb, the 5' RACE reads were re-called with MiXCR into one record per CDR3 protein. The table has roughly 80,000 distinct CDR3 sequences, about 11% seen once. The specimen was whole blood, collected at baseline. These receptors were taken from an adult who was a healthcare worker with PCR-confirmed SARS-CoV-2 infection or an uninfected control (not recorded which).

The chain uses TRBV12-5 and TRBJ1-1; 9 nucleotides match TRBD1. Losses at the gene ends were 0 bases for V and 11 bases for J; bases not matched to a gene: 4. The CDR3 loop spans 13 amino acids. CDR1 and CDR2 from the germline V gene are LGHNT and FRNRAP. This CDR3 is CASGLVGDRAAFF. The CDR3 bases are TGTGCTAGTGGTTTGGTAGGGGACAGGGCGGCTTTCTTT.

V usage is TRBV2 and J usage is TRBJ1-2; D is uncertain. The V end was cut by 2 bases, the J end by 0 bases, with 10 bases between. Germline values: CDR1 SNHLY, CDR2 FYNNEI. The CDR3 has 15 amino acids. Here the CDR3 DNA reads TGTGCCAGCAGTGAAATTGGGAGCTCTAACTATGGCTACACCTTC. Translation: CASSEIGSSNYGYTF.

This clonotype was observed a handful of times. The rearrangement joins TRBV21-1 to TRBJ2-1. TRBV21-1 is deemed a pseudogene. The length of the CDR3 is 11 residues. The CDR3 sequence is CASSRINEQFF. CDR3 nucleotides: TGTGCCAGCAGCAGGATCAATGAGCAGTTCTTC.

The CDR3 region has the DNA TGCGCCAGCAGCCAACAGGCCTCCACAGATACGCAGTATTTT. Its protein product is CASSQQASTDTQYF. The chain combines TRBV4-1 with TRBJ2-3; D call uncertain. Germline CDR1 reads MGHRA; CDR2 reads YSYEKL. Trimming removed 2 bases at V and 2 bases at J, with 8 bases between. The CDR3 has 14 amino acids.

This chain links TRBV29-1 with TRBJ2-7; D could derive from TRBD1 or TRBD2 (5 bases each). The CDR3 length is 14 residues. From germline, CDR1 is SQVTM and CDR2 ANQGSEA. Trimming took 3 bases from V and 6 from J, leaving 18 bases between them. CDR3 in amino acids: CSVDSPGTHSEQYF. The CDR3 region has the DNA TGCAGCGTTGATTCTCCCGGGACCCACAGCGAGCAGTACTTC.

The V call is TRBV5-1, the J call TRBJ1-1; D not resolved. The CDR3 is 13 residues long. V shed 7 bases and J shed 3 bases, with 13 bases lying between them. CDR1 and CDR2 (germline): SGHRS, YFSETQ. CDR3 DNA: TGCGCCAGCGGGCACGGAAGAGACACTGAAGCTTTCTTT. This codes for CASGHGRDTEAFF.

This clonotype was counted only a few times. This chain connects TRBV29-1 to TRBJ1-1, with D tentatively TRBD1 (6 bases). Trimming removed 8 bases from V and 1 base from J, with 14 bases in between. Looked up from germline, CDR1 is SQVTM and CDR2 is ANQGSEA. The CDR3 spans 13 residues. The CDR3 sequence: CSSRGSGNTEAFF. CDR3 nucleotide sequence: TGCAGCTCGAGGGGGTCGGGGAACACTGAAGCTTTCTTT.

The rearrangement joins TRBV5-1 to TRBJ1-4; D is unclear. CDR1 SGHRS and CDR2 YFSETQ come from the germline V gene. This CDR3 region has 13 residues. Trimming pared 4 bases from V and 7 bases from J, leaving 11 bases between. The CDR3 is CASSPLPGEKLFF. The CDR3 DNA reads as TGCGCCAGCAGCCCACTCCCAGGTGAAAAACTGTTTTTT.

This chain uses TRBV6-2 or TRBV6-3 with TRBJ2-7; the D call may be TRBD1 or TRBD2 (5 bases each). Trimming removed 8 bases at V and 0 bases at J, with 17 bases between. The CDR3 contains 15 residues. Germline CDR1 reads MNHEY; CDR2 reads SVGEGT. The CDR3 region is CASSPEGTGSYEQYF. The CDR3 DNA sequence: TGTGCCAGCTCACCAGAGGGAACAGGCTCCTACGAGCAGTACTTC.

This clonotype appeared a few times. The chain carries TRBV5-1 and TRBJ1-2; perhaps TRBD1 as D (6 bases). V lost 5 bases and J 2 bases, leaving 13 bases between the germline ends. Germline CDR1 and CDR2: SGHRS and YFSETQ. The CDR3 spans 14 residues. The CDR3 coding sequence is TGCGCCAGCAGTTCCTCTACAGGGAACTATGGCTACACCTTC. Its protein product is CASSSSTGNYGYTF.

This clonotype was seen repeatedly, ten times or more. CDR3 amino acids: CASSPFTGKEEKLFF. In DNA form, the CDR3 reads TGTGCCAGCAGCCCATTTACAGGGAAGGAAGAAAAACTGTTTTTT. The chain combines TRBV7-9 with TRBJ1-4; D may be TRBD1 (6 bases). Looked up from germline, CDR1 is SEHNR and CDR2 is FQNEAQ (reference sequence). This CDR3 has 15 residues. Between the trimmed V and J ends, which lost 5 bases and 8 bases, there was a span of 18 bases.

As concerns this clonotype: Compared with germline, one end of the junction differs, possibly owing to a read error. The chain uses TRBV12-3 or TRBV12-4 and TRBJ2-7; weak D call: TRBD2 (6 bases). CDR3 length: 14 amino acids. CDR3 sequence: CASSLGGSTYEQHF. The CDR3 bases are TGTGCCAGCAGTTTGGGGGGATCCACCTACGAGCAGCACTTC.